This entry features one TCR beta chain sequence. The assay was immunoSEQ multiplex PCR, and TCRdb's table has in-frame clones only and misses some. Among tens of thousands of clones, roughly 92% were seen once, and the ten largest hold more than 1.4%. This sample was included in a study of cytomegalovirus exposure and HLA in healthy donors. The donors were part of the validation cohort of around 110 subjects. That cohort was separate from the first cohort, which comprised 550 to 750 subjects. Trimming cost V 4 bases and J 3 bases; bases outside gene matches: 5. Germline V gene data show CDR1 as SGHRS and CDR2 as YFSETQ. This CDR3 spans 14 amino acids.

The sequence derives from a man younger than 35 in good health and CMV-seronegative. Sequences were obtained from PBMCs. This chain links TRBV5-1 with TRBJ1-1, with 8 bases matching TRBD1. The CDR3 nucleotides read TGCGCCAGCAGCCCAGGGGGCGGGTACACTGAAGCTTTCTTT. This encodes CASSPGGGYTEAFF.